This T cell receptor (beta chain) was identified in a study of T cells in Graves' hyperthyroidism and ophthalmopathy. Study-level findings and limits: Median prediction lead before ophthalmopathy onset was 6.5 months with the model.

Many counts were recorded for this clonotype. Its antigen is currently unknown. Amplification of TCR beta CDR3 regions was performed using RNA transcripts as template. The study used the HTBI primer set for a first-round RT-PCR of the TCR CDR3. A single record per CDR3 protein comes from TCRdb applying MiXCR to the multiplex PCR reads. This repertoire shows approximately 330,000 distinct CDR3 sequences, roughly 13% found once; its top ten account for approximately 35%. Each ophthalmopathy patient scored at least 3 on the Clinical Activity Score and at least 4 on NOSPECS grade, with duration under 3 months. The TCR comes from a woman between 35 and 50 years old with Graves' ophthalmopathy. Source material: blood.

The CDR3 is CASSPQARNTEAFF. In DNA, the CDR3 is TGCGCCAGCAGCCCCCAGGCCCGGAACACTGAAGCTTTCTTT. This chain joins TRBV5-1 and TRBJ1-1; D remains unclear. With 4 bases removed from V and 1 base from J, the gap between germline ends came to 11 bases. CDR3 size: 14 residues. Germline-derived CDR1 and CDR2 are SGHRS and YFSETQ.